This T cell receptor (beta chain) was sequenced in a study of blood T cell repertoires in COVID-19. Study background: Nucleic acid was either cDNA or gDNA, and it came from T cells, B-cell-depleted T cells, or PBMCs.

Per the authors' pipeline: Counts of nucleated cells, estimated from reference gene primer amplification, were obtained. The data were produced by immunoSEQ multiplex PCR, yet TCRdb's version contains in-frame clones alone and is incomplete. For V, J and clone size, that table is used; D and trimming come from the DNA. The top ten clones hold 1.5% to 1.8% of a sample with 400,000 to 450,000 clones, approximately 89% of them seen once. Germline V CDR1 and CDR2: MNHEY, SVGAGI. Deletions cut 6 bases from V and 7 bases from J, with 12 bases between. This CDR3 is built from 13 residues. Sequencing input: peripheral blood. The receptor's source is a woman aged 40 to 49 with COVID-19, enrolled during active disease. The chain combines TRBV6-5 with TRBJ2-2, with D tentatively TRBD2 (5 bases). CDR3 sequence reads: CASSLVGVGELFF. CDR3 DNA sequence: TGTGCCAGCAGCCTAGTCGGGGTCGGGGAGCTGTTTTTT.